The T cell receptor beta chain under discussion was sequenced for a study of blood T cell repertoires in COVID-19. Overall study: Samples taken during acute and convalescent COVID-19 were collected in the United States, Italy and Spain. PBMCs, B-cell-depleted T cells, or T cells were the source of the cDNA or gDNA that made up the material.

In the authors' workflow: Reference gene primer amplification yielded estimated nucleated cell counts. TCRdb's copy holds only in-frame clones and misses some; the assay was immunoSEQ multiplex PCR. The D gene and trimming were derived from the DNA, and the V and J assignments and clone size from that table. The sample carries 400,000 to 450,000 clones, around 90% recorded once. One Seattle source followed patients from active infection through their disease course. The length of the CDR3 is 15 residues. Germline CDR1 reads SGHVS; CDR2 reads FQNEAQ. V was trimmed by 5 bases and J by 3 bases, leaving 17 bases between them.

The sample taken for sequencing was peripheral blood. The receptor comes from a young man with COVID-19, enrolled during active disease. This chain connects TRBV7-8 to TRBJ2-7, with a possible D match to TRBD2 (7 bases). In DNA form, the CDR3 reads TGTGCCAGCAGCCTAATGACTAGGGGGGGCTACGAGCAGTACTTC. Its protein is CASSLMTRGGYEQYF.